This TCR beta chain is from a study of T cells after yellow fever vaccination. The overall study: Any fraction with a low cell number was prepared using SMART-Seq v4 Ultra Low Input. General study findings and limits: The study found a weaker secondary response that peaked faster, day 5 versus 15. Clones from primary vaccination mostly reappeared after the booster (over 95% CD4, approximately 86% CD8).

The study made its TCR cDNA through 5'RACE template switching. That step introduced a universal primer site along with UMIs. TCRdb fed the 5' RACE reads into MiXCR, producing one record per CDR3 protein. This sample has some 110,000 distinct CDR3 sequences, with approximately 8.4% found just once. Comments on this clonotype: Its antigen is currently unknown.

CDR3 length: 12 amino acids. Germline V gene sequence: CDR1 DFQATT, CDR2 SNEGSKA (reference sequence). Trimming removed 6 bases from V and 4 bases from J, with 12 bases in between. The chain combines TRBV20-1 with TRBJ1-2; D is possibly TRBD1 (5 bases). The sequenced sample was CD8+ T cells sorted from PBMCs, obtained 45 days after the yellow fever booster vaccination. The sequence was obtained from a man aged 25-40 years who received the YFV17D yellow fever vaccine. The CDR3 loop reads CSAGDGTYGYTF. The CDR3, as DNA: TGCAGTGCCGGGGACGGCACCTATGGCTACACCTTC.